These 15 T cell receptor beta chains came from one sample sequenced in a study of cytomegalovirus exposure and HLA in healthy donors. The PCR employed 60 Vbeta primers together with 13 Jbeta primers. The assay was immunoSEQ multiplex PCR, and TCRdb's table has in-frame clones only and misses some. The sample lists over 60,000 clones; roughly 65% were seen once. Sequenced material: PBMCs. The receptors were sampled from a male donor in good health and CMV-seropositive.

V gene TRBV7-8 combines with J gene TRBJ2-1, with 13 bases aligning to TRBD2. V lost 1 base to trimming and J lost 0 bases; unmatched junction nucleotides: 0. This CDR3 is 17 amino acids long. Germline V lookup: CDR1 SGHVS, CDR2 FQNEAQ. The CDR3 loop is CASSLGTSGGSYNEQFF. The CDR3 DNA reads TGTGCCAGCAGCTTAGGGACTAGCGGGGGCTCCTACAATGAGCAGTTCTTC.

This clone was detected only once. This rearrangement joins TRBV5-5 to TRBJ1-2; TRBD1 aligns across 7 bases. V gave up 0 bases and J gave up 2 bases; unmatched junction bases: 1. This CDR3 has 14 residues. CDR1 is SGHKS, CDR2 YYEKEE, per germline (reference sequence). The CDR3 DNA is TGTGCCAGCAGCTTGGGACAGGGAAACTATGGCTACACCTTC. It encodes CASSLGQGNYGYTF.

This CDR3 reads CASSSPQGANEQYF. As DNA, the CDR3 is TGTGCCAGCAGTTCCCCCCAGGGGGCAAACGAGCAGTACTTC. The rearrangement links TRBV6-5 to TRBJ2-7; 8 nucleotides line up with TRBD1. This CDR3 is 14 amino acids long. The V gene's germline CDR1 is MNHEY and CDR2 SVGAGI. V dropped 4 bases and J dropped 5; count of bases not matched to a gene: 7.

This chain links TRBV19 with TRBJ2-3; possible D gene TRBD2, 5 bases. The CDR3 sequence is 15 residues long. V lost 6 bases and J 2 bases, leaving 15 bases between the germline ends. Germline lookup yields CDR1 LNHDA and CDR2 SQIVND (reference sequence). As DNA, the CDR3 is TGTGCCAGTAGAGCCTCTAGGGAGACCACAGATACGCAGTATTTT. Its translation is CASRASRETTDTQYF.

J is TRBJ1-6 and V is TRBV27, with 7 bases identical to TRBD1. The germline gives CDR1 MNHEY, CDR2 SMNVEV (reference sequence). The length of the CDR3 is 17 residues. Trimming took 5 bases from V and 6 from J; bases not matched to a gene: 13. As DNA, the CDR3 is TGTGCCAGCAGTGCGGCAAGCTCGACAGGGCTTAATTCACCCCTCCACTTT. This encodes CASSAASSTGLNSPLHF.

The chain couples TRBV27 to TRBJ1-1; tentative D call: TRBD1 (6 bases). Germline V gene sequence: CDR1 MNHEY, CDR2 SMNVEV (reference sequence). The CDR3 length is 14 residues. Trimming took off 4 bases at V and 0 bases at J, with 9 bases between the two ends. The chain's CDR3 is CASSSGHLNTEAFF. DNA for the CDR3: TGTGCCAGCAGTTCGGGACACCTGAACACTGAAGCTTTCTTT.

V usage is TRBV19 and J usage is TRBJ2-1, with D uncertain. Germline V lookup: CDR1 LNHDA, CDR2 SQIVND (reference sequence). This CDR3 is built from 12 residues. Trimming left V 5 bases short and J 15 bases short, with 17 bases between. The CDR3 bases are TGTGCCAGTAGTCCAGATGGGCCGCCCTCGTTCTTC. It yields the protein CASSPDGPPSFF.

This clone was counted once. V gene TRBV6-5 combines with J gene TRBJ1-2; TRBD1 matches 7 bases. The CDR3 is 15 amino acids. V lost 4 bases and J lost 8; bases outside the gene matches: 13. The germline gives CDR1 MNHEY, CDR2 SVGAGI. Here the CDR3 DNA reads TGTGCCAGCAGTTTTGTGACAGGGCCTAGGAGCGGCTACACCTTC. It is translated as CASSFVTGPRSGYTF.

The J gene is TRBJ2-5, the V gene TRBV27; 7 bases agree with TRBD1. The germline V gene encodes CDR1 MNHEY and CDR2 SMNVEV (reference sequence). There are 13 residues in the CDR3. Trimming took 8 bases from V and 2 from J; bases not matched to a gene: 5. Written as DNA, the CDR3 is TGTGCCAGCCGAAAACAGGGGCAAGAGACCCAGTACTTC. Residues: CASRKQGQETQYF.

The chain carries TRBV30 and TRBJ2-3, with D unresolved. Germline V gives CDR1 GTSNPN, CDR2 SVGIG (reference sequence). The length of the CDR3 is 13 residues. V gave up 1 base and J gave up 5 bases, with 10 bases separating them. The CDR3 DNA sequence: TGTGCCTGGAGTGGTCCGACGGGAGATACGCAGTATTTT. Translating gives CAWSGPTGDTQYF.

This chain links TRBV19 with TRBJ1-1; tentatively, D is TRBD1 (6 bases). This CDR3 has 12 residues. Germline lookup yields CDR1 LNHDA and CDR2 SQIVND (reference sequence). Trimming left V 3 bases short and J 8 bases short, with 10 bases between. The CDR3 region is CASSMGHLEAFF. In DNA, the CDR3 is TGTGCCAGTAGTATGGGACACCTCGAAGCTTTCTTT.

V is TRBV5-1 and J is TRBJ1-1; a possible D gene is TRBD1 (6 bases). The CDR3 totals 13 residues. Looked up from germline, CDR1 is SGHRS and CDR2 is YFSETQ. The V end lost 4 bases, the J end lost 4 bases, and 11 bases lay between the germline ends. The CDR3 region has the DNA TGCGCCAGCAGCAGGGGGACGGGCACTGAAGCTTTCTTT. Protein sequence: CASSRGTGTEAFF.

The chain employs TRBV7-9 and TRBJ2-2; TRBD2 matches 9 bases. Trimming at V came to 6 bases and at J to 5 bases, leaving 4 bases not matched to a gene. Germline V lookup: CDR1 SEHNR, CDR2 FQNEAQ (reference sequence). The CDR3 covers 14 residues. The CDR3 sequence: CASRGLAVTGELFF. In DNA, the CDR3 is TGTGCCAGCAGGGGACTAGCTGTTACCGGGGAGCTGTTTTTT.

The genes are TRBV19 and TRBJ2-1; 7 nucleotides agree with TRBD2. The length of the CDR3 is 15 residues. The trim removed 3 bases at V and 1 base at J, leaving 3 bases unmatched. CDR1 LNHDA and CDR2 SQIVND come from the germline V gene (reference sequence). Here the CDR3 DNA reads TGTGCCAGTAGTATTCAGGGACTATCCTACAATGAGCAGTTCTTC. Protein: CASSIQGLSYNEQFF.

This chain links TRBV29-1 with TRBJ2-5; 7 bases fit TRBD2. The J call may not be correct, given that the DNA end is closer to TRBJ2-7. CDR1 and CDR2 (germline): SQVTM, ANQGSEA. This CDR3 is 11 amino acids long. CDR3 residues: CSATWGGEQYF. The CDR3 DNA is TGCAGCGCAACCTGGGGGGGCGAGCAGTACTTC.